These T cell receptor beta chains were read from a single sample in a study of cytomegalovirus exposure and HLA in healthy donors. The data were produced by immunoSEQ multiplex PCR, yet TCRdb's version contains in-frame clones alone and is incomplete. The table records over 120,000 clones, about 80% of them present only once. The sample was PBMCs. The source of these receptors is a woman aged 18-35 years in good health and CMV-seropositive. The CDR3 runs from the conserved cysteine through the conserved F or W. A D gene is named only where the DNA matches it firmly. Clone size, where shown, is once, few, many, or a class for clones that have expanded.

v_call: TRBV27
d_call: -
j_call: TRBJ1-5
clone_size: -
cdr3_nt: TGTGCCAGCAGTCTTGGCCCCAATCAGCCCCAGCATTTT
cdr3_aa: CASSLGPNQPQHF

v_call: TRBV18
d_call: -
j_call: TRBJ1-1
clone_size: -
cdr3_nt: TGTGCCAGCTCACCACGTAAGACAGTTTTTGAAGCTTTCTTT
cdr3_aa: CASSPRKTVFEAFF

v_call: TRBV5-1
d_call: -
j_call: TRBJ1-4
clone_size: -
cdr3_nt: TGCGCCAGCAGCTTGGCCGGGGGACTTGTTGAAAAACTGTTTTTT
cdr3_aa: CASSLAGGLVEKLFF

v_call: TRBV30
d_call: -
j_call: TRBJ1-1
clone_size: -
cdr3_nt: TGCGCCTGGAGTGACGGGGGAGTCACTGAAGCTTTCTTT
cdr3_aa: CAWSDGGVTEAFF

v_call: TRBV23-1
d_call: TRBD1
j_call: TRBJ2-3
clone_size: -
cdr3_nt: TGCGCCAGCAGTCAAATGCCGGGACAGGGGAGTACAGATACGCAGTATTTT
cdr3_aa: CASSQMPGQGSTDTQYF

v_call: TRBV29-1
d_call: -
j_call: TRBJ2-3
clone_size: -
cdr3_nt: TGCAGCGTTGAGTTAGTAGCTGGTGATACGCAGTATTTT
cdr3_aa: CSVELVAGDTQYF

v_call: TRBV6-6
d_call: -
j_call: TRBJ1-4
clone_size: few
cdr3_nt: TGTGCCAGCCAACTACTTCCGGCTAATGAAAAACTGTTTTTT
cdr3_aa: CASQLLPANEKLFF

v_call: TRBV9
d_call: TRBD1
j_call: TRBJ1-4
clone_size: -
cdr3_nt: TGTGCCAGCAGCGGGCGATGGGACAGCTCGAATGAAAAACTGTTTTTT
cdr3_aa: CASSGRWDSSNEKLFF

v_call: TRBV19
d_call: TRBD1
j_call: TRBJ2-1
clone_size: once
cdr3_nt: TGTGCCAGTAGTCCGGACAGGGGCTCCTACAATGAGCAGTTCTTC
cdr3_aa: CASSPDRGSYNEQFF

v_call: TRBV19
d_call: -
j_call: TRBJ1-5
clone_size: -
cdr3_nt: TGTGCCAGCAGTTCTGTAAATCAGCCCCAGCATTTT
cdr3_aa: CASSSVNQPQHF

v_call: TRBV6-5
d_call: -
j_call: TRBJ1-5
clone_size: -
cdr3_nt: TGTGCCAGCAACAGTAAACCTTATAGCAATCAGCCCCAGCATTTT
cdr3_aa: CASNSKPYSNQPQHF

v_call: TRBV7-6
d_call: -
j_call: TRBJ1-1
clone_size: -
cdr3_nt: TGTGCCAGCAGCTTAGCCGGGGGGCGAGCCACTGAAGCTTTCTTT
cdr3_aa: CASSLAGGRATEAFF

v_call: TRBV4-3
d_call: -
j_call: TRBJ1-5
clone_size: -
cdr3_nt: TGCGCCAGCAGCCAAGATCTCGCGGCTTATAGCAATCAGCCCCAGCATTTT
cdr3_aa: CASSQDLAAYSNQPQHF

v_call: TRBV7-9
d_call: TRBD1
j_call: TRBJ1-2
clone_size: -
cdr3_nt: TGTGCCAGCAGCTCTACAGGGGGCGGCTATGGCTACACCTTC
cdr3_aa: CASSSTGGGYGYTF

v_call: TRBV30
d_call: -
j_call: TRBJ1-2
clone_size: -
cdr3_nt: TGTGCCTGGAGTGGGTGGGCGATCAAGGGCTACACCTTC
cdr3_aa: CAWSGWAIKGYTF

v_call: TRBV6-1
d_call: TRBD1
j_call: TRBJ2-7
clone_size: few
cdr3_nt: TGTGCCACTTCGACAGGGGCGACAACTTACGAGCAGTACTTC
cdr3_aa: CATSTGATTYEQYF

v_call: TRBV15
d_call: -
j_call: TRBJ2-2
clone_size: -
cdr3_nt: TGTGCCACCAGCAGGGAAGGGGCGGGGACCGGGGAGCTGTTTTTT
cdr3_aa: CATSREGAGTGELFF

v_call: TRBV2
d_call: TRBD2
j_call: TRBJ2-2
clone_size: -
cdr3_nt: TGTGCCAGCATCGGACTAGCGGCGAGCACCGGGGAGCTGTTTTTT
cdr3_aa: CASIGLAASTGELFF

v_call: TRBV7-8
d_call: -
j_call: TRBJ1-1
clone_size: -
cdr3_nt: TGTGCCAGCAGCTTAAGAGACCAGGTGACCATAACGGGAACTGAAGCTTTCTTT
cdr3_aa: CASSLRDQVTITGTEAFF

v_call: TRBV10-3
d_call: TRBD2
j_call: TRBJ2-3
clone_size: -
cdr3_nt: TGTGCCATCAGTGACACTAGCGCGATCACAGATACGCAGTATTTT
cdr3_aa: CAISDTSAITDTQYF

v_call: TRBV11-2
d_call: -
j_call: TRBJ1-4
clone_size: -
cdr3_nt: TGTGCCAGCAGCTTCCCTCGTGAAAAACTGTTTTTT
cdr3_aa: CASSFPREKLFF

v_call: TRBV5-5
d_call: TRBD1
j_call: TRBJ2-7
clone_size: -
cdr3_nt: TGTGCCAGCAGCTCGGTCGACAGGGGAGGCGAGCAGTACTTC
cdr3_aa: CASSSVDRGGEQYF

v_call: TRBV28
d_call: -
j_call: TRBJ1-5
clone_size: once
cdr3_nt: TGTGCCAGCAGTTTATGGGCACCAAATAGCAATCAGCCCCAGCATTTT
cdr3_aa: CASSLWAPNSNQPQHF

v_call: TRBV5-1
d_call: -
j_call: TRBJ2-3
clone_size: -
cdr3_nt: TGCGCCAGCAGCACCGGATGGGGGACTAGCACAGATACGCAGTATTTT
cdr3_aa: CASSTGWGTSTDTQYF

v_call: TRBV7-6
d_call: TRBD2
j_call: TRBJ2-3
clone_size: -
cdr3_nt: TGTGCCAGCAGCTCAGCGGGAGGGGCCGATACGCAGTATTTT
cdr3_aa: CASSSAGGADTQYF

v_call: TRBV5-4
d_call: TRBD1
j_call: TRBJ2-1
clone_size: -
cdr3_nt: TGTGCCAGCAGCTTGGCCGGGACAGAGGGTCAGCAGCAGTTCTTC
cdr3_aa: CASSLAGTEGQQQFF

v_call: TRBV6-5
d_call: TRBD2
j_call: TRBJ2-3
clone_size: -
cdr3_nt: TGTGCCAGCAGTGGACTAGCGGGGGGCACAGATACGCAGTATTTT
cdr3_aa: CASSGLAGGTDTQYF

v_call: TRBV6-1
d_call: -
j_call: TRBJ1-5
clone_size: few
cdr3_nt: TGTGCCAGCAGTGAAATTGACGAGACTAATGGTCAGCCCCAGCATTTT
cdr3_aa: CASSEIDETNGQPQHF

v_call: TRBV5-8
d_call: TRBD2
j_call: TRBJ2-5
clone_size: -
cdr3_nt: TGTGCCAGCAGCTTAGGTAAACTAGCGGGGTTGGAGACCCAGTACTTC
cdr3_aa: CASSLGKLAGLETQYF

v_call: TRBV19
d_call: -
j_call: TRBJ2-7
clone_size: -
cdr3_nt: TGTGCCAGTAGTATAAGGGGGTCGGGAGGCCCCTACGAGCAGTACTTC
cdr3_aa: CASSIRGSGGPYEQYF

v_call: TRBV11-3
d_call: -
j_call: TRBJ2-2
clone_size: -
cdr3_nt: TGTGCCAGCAGTTACAGGGACGGGGAGCTGTTTTTT
cdr3_aa: CASSYRDGELFF

v_call: TRBV19
d_call: TRBD1
j_call: TRBJ1-6
clone_size: -
cdr3_nt: TGTGCCAGTAACAGCAGGGGGTTCGATTCACCCCTCCACTTT
cdr3_aa: CASNSRGFDSPLHF

v_call: TRBV6-5
d_call: TRBD1
j_call: TRBJ2-7
clone_size: -
cdr3_nt: TGTGCCAGCAGAGACAGGGGTTTCAACGAGCAGTACTTC
cdr3_aa: CASRDRGFNEQYF

v_call: TRBV7-6
d_call: -
j_call: TRBJ1-2
clone_size: -
cdr3_nt: TGTGCCAGCAGCTTAGAACAGGGAACCTTCTATGGCTACACCTTC
cdr3_aa: CASSLEQGTFYGYTF

v_call: TRBV11-2
d_call: TRBD2
j_call: TRBJ2-3
clone_size: few
cdr3_nt: TGTGCCAGCAGTTCCAGTAGTAGCGGGGGTCCGTCGACGCAGTATTTT
cdr3_aa: CASSSSSSGGPSTQYF

v_call: TRBV6-6
d_call: TRBD2
j_call: TRBJ2-7
clone_size: -
cdr3_nt: TGTGCCGCGGGAGGGGACAGCTCCTACGAGCAGTACTTC
cdr3_aa: CAAGGDSSYEQYF

v_call: TRBV7-9
d_call: -
j_call: TRBJ2-7
clone_size: -
cdr3_nt: TGTGCCAGCAGCGAGTCCGGGTACGAGCAGTACTTC
cdr3_aa: CASSESGYEQYF

v_call: TRBV19
d_call: TRBD1
j_call: TRBJ1-3
clone_size: -
cdr3_nt: TGTGCCAGTAGGCGGCCGGGACAGATCTCTGGAAACACCATATATTTT
cdr3_aa: CASRRPGQISGNTIYF

v_call: TRBV19
d_call: -
j_call: TRBJ1-5
clone_size: -
cdr3_nt: TGTGCCAGTAGTAAAGGGGCGATTCAGCCCCAGCATTTT
cdr3_aa: CASSKGAIQPQHF

v_call: TRBV10-2
d_call: TRBD2
j_call: TRBJ2-1
clone_size: -
cdr3_nt: TGCGCCAGCAGTGACCCCGCTGGAGGAGCGGGGGGGATCCATGAGCAGTTCTTC
cdr3_aa: CASSDPAGGAGGIHEQFF

v_call: TRBV6-1
d_call: -
j_call: TRBJ1-2
clone_size: -
cdr3_nt: TGTGCCAGCAGCTACCAGGGCAGTGGCTACACCTTC
cdr3_aa: CASSYQGSGYTF

v_call: TRBV7-2
d_call: -
j_call: TRBJ1-1
clone_size: -
cdr3_nt: TGTGCCAGCAGCTTCGGCAGGGTAGAGATCGCTTTCTTT
cdr3_aa: CASSFGRVEIAFF

v_call: TRBV19
d_call: TRBD1
j_call: TRBJ2-7
clone_size: -
cdr3_nt: TGTGCCAGTAGTATCCTCTACCGGGGACAGCTCTACGAGCAGTACTTC
cdr3_aa: CASSILYRGQLYEQYF

v_call: TRBV7-6
d_call: TRBD1
j_call: TRBJ2-5
clone_size: -
cdr3_nt: TGTGCCAGCAGCTTACCGGGACAGGGAGGGGAGACCCAGTACTTC
cdr3_aa: CASSLPGQGGETQYF

v_call: TRBV7-9
d_call: -
j_call: TRBJ1-2
clone_size: -
cdr3_nt: TGTGCCAGCAGCTCCGTACAGGGTTCGGGCTACACCTTC
cdr3_aa: CASSSVQGSGYTF